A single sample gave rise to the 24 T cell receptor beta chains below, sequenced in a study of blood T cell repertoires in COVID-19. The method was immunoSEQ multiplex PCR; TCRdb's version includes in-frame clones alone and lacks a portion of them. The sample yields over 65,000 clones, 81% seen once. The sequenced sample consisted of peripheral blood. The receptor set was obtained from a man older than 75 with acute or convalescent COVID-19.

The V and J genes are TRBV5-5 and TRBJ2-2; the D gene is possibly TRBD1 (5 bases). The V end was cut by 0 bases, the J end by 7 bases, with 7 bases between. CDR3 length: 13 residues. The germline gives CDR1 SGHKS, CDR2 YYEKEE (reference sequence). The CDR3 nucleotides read TGTGCCAGCAGCTTGGAAGGGGTCGGGGAGCTGTTTTTT. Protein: CASSLEGVGELFF.

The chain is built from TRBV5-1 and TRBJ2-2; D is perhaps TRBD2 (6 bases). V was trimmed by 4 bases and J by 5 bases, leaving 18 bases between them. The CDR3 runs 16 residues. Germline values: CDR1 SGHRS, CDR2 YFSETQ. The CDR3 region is CASSPTGRAGTGELFF. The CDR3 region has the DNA TGCGCCAGCAGCCCCACGGGCAGGGCGGGAACCGGGGAGCTGTTTTTT. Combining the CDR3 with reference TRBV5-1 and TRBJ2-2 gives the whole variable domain KAGVTQTPRYLIKTRGQQVTLSCSPISGHRSVSWYQQTPGQGLQFLFEYFSETQRNKGNFPGRFSGRQFSNSRSEMNVSTLELGDSALYLCASSPTGRAGTGELFFGEGSRLTVL.

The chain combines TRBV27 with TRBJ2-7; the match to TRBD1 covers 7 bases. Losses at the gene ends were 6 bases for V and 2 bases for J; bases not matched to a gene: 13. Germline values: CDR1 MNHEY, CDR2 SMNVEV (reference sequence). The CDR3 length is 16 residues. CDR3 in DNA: TGTGCCAGCAGCCTAACGACCGGGACAGTTACCTACGAGCAGTACTTC. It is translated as CASSLTTGTVTYEQYF.

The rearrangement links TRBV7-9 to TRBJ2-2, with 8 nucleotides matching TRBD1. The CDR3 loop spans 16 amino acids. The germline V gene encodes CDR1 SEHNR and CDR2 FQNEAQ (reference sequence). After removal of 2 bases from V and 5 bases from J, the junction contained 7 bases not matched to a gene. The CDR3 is CASSLFQGANTGELFF. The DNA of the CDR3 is TGTGCCAGCAGCTTATTCCAGGGGGCCAATACCGGGGAGCTGTTTTTT.

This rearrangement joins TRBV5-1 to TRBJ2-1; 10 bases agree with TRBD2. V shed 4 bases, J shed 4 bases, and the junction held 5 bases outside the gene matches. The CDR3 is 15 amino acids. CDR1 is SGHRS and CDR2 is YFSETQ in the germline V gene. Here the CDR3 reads CASSPSGREYNEQFF. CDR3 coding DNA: TGCGCCAGCAGCCCTAGCGGGAGAGAATACAATGAGCAGTTCTTC.

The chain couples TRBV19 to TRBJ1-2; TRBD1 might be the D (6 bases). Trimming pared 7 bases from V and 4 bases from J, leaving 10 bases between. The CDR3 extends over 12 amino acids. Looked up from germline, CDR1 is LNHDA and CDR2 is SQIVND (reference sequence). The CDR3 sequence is CASTDSTYGYTF. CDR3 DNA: TGTGCCAGTACGGACAGCACCTATGGCTACACCTTC.

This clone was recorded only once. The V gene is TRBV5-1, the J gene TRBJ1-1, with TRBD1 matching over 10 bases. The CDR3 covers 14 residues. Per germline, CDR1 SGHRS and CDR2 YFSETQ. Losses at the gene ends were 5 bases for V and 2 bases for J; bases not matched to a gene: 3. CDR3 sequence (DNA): TGCGCCAGCAGGTCGACAGGGGGCAACACTGAAGCTTTCTTT. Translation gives CASRSTGGNTEAFF.

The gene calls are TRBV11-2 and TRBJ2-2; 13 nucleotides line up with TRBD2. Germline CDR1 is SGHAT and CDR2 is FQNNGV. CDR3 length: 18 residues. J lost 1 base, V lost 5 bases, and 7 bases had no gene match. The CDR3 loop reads CASSGLRLAGGNTGELFF. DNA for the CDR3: TGTGCCAGCAGCGGACTGAGACTAGCGGGAGGGAACACCGGGGAGCTGTTTTTT.

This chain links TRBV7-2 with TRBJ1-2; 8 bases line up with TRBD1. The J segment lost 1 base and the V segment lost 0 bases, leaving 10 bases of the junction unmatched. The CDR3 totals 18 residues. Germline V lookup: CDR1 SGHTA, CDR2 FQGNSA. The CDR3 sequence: CASSLASTGGRGNYGYTF. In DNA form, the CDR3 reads TGTGCCAGCAGCTTAGCGAGTACAGGGGGTCGGGGTAACTATGGCTACACCTTC.

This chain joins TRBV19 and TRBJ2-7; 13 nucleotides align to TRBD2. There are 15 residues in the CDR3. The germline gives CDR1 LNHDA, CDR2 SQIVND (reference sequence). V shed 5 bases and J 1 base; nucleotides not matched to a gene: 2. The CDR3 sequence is CASSRTSGSSYEQYF. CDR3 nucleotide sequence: TGTGCCAGTAGTCGGACTAGCGGGAGTTCCTACGAGCAGTACTTC.

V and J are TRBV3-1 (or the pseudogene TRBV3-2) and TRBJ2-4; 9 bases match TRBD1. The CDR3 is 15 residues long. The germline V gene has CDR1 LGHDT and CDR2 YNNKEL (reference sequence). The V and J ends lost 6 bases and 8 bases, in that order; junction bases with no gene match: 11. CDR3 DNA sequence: TGTGCCAGCAGTCCCACCGCGGGACAGGGTGACATTCAGTACTTC. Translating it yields CASSPTAGQGDIQYF.

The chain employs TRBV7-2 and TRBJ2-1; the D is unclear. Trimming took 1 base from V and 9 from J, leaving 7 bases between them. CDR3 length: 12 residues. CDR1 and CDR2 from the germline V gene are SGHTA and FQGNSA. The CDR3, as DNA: TGTGCCAGCAGCTTAGGGCAAATTGAGCAGTTCTTC. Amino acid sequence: CASSLGQIEQFF.

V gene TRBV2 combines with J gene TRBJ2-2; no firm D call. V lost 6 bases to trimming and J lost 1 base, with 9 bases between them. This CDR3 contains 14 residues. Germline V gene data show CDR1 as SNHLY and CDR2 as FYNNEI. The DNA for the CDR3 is TGTGCCAGCAGGCCCAGACAGAACACCGGGGAGCTGTTTTTT. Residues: CASRPRQNTGELFF.

This CDR3 reads CSVSQGEETQYF. The CDR3 nucleotides are TGCAGCGTTTCACAGGGTGAAGAGACCCAGTACTTC. V is TRBV29-1 and J is TRBJ2-5; D is possibly TRBD1 (6 bases). From germline, CDR1 is SQVTM and CDR2 ANQGSEA. Deletions cut 5 bases from V and 3 bases from J, with 10 bases between. There are 12 residues in the CDR3.

CDR3 region: CASSLSVGGGQPQHF. The CDR3 nucleotides are TGTGCCAGCAGTTTATCGGTGGGGGGGGGTCAGCCCCAGCATTTT. The V and J genes are TRBV28 and TRBJ1-5; maybe TRBD1 (5 bases). The CDR3 has 15 amino acids. Trimming stripped 1 base from V and 6 bases from J, with 13 bases between. Germline values: CDR1 MDHEN, CDR2 SYDVKM.

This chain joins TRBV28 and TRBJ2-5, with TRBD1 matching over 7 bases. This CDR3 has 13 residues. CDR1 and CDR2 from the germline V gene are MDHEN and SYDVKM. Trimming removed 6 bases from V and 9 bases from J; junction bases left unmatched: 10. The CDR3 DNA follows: TGTGCCAGCAGCGGGACAGCTCGGAGAGCCCAGTACTTC. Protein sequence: CASSGTARRAQYF. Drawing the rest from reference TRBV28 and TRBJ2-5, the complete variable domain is DVKVTQSSRYLVKRTGEKVFLECVQDMDHENMFWYRQDPGLGLRLIYFSYDVKMKEKGDIPEGYSVSREKKERFSLILESASTNQTSMYLCASSGTARRAQYFGPGTRLLVL.

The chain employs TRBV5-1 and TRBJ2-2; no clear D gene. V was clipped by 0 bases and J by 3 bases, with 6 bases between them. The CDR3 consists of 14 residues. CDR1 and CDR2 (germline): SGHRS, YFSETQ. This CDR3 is CASSLATDTGELFF. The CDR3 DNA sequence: TGCGCCAGCAGCTTGGCCACGGACACCGGGGAGCTGTTTTTT.

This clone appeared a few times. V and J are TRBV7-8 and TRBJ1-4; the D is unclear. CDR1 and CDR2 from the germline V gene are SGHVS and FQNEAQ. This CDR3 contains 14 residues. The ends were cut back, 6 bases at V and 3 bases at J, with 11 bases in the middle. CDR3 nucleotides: TGTGCCAGCAGTCCGGGTCGGGCTAATGAAAAACTGTTTTTT. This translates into CASSPGRANEKLFF.

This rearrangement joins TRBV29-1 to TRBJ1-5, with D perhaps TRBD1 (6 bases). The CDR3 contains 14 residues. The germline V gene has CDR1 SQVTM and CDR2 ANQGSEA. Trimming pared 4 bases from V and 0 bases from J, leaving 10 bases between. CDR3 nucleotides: TGCAGCGTTGGTCAGGGGAATAGCAATCAGCCCCAGCATTTT. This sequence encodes CSVGQGNSNQPQHF.

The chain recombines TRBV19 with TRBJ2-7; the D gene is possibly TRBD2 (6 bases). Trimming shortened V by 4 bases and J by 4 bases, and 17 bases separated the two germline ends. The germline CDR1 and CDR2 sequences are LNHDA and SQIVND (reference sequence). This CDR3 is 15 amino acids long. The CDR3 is CASSTGLSQAYEQYF. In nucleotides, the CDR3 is TGTGCCAGTAGTACAGGACTATCCCAAGCTTACGAGCAGTACTTC.

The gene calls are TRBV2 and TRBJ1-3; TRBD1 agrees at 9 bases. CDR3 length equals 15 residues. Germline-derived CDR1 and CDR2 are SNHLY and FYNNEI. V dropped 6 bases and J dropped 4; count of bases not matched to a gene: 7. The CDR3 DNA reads TGTGCCAGCAGGATACAGGGGGCACTGGGAAACACCATATATTTT. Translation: CASRIQGALGNTIYF.

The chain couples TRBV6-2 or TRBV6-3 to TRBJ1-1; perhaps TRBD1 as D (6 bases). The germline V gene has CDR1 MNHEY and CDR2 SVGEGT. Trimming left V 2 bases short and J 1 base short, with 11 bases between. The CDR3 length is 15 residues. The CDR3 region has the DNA TGTGCCAGCAGTTACCTCGGACAGAGGAACACTGAAGCTTTCTTT. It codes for CASSYLGQRNTEAFF.

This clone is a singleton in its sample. CDR3 in amino acids: CASSSSGTLNTGELFF. The CDR3 DNA follows: TGTGCCAGCAGCTCCTCCGGGACACTCAACACCGGGGAGCTGTTTTTT. The chain recombines TRBV7-3 with TRBJ2-2; D may be TRBD1 (6 bases). V dropped 4 bases and J dropped 2 bases, with 14 bases sitting between them. CDR3 length: 16 residues. The germline CDR1 and CDR2 sequences are SGHTA and FQGTGA.

CDR3 nucleotide sequence: TGTGCCAGCAGTTCGCGGGACAGGACCTCCAACTATGGCTACACCTTC. Encoded protein: CASSSRDRTSNYGYTF. The chain joins TRBV2 to TRBJ1-2; TRBD1 aligns across 8 bases. This CDR3 region has 16 residues. After removal of 5 bases from V and 2 bases from J, the junction contained 10 bases not matched to a gene. The germline V gene encodes CDR1 SNHLY and CDR2 FYNNEI.